At least ten counts were recorded for the clone carrying this T cell receptor (beta chain). Its target is not known. This entry belongs to a study of early T cells in non-severe SARS-CoV-2 infection. For the study at large: Unsorted whole blood bulk RNA was sequenced, with unpaired chains. Whole-study findings and limits: VDJdb matches were skewed toward anti-spike CD8 T cell responses.

V was pared by 11 bases and J by 7 bases, with 8 bases of the junction left unmatched. The V gene's germline CDR1 is MNHEY and CDR2 SMNVEV (reference sequence). The CDR3 length is 13 residues. Molecules of cDNA were individually given unique molecular identifiers that were attached to them. TCRdb re-called the 5' RACE reads through MiXCR, storing one row per CDR3 protein. The sample holds 80,000 to 100,000 distinct CDR3 sequences; more than 9% are singletons and the top ten take around 7%. Sequenced sample: whole blood. The clonotype originates from an adult who was a healthcare worker with PCR-confirmed SARS-CoV-2 infection or an uninfected control (not recorded which). The chain joins TRBV27 to TRBJ2-4, with 10 bases aligning to TRBD1. The CDR3 protein is CASSGTGDNIQYF. In DNA, the CDR3 is TGTGCCTCGTCCGGGACAGGGGATAACATTCAGTACTTC.